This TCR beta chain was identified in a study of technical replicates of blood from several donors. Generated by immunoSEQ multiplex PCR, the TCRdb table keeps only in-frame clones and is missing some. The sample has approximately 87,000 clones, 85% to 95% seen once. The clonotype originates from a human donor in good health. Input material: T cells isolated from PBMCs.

The chain's CDR3 is CASSPPQGGAFF. The CDR3 nucleotides are TGTGCCAGCTCACCACCGCAGGGCGGAGCTTTCTTT. The rearrangement joins TRBV18 to TRBJ1-1; D perhaps matches TRBD1 (5 bases). Germline assignment: CDR1 KGHSH and CDR2 LQKENI. Deletions cut 0 bases from V and 10 bases from J, with 9 bases between. The CDR3 is made up of 12 amino acids.